These 28 T cell receptor beta chains came from one sample sequenced in a study of tumor-infiltrating lymphocytes in primary liver carcinoma. cDNA specific to TCR beta was made from approximately 500 ng of total RNA, with a constant-region primer employed for priming. Libraries for TCR beta were built through three nested multiplex PCR rounds, which together made up a slightly modified ARM-PCR procedure. The two initial PCR rounds, nine to eleven cycles each, used TRBV1-TRBV30 forward and C-beta reverse primers. Via MiXCR, TCRdb re-called the multiplex PCR reads, giving one row per CDR3 protein. The sample holds roughly 120,000 distinct CDR3 sequences; 50% to 80% are singletons and the top ten take about 8%. Taking about 17-32 mg of unsorted bulk tissue, the authors co-extracted RNA and DNA. The sample comprised liver tumor tissue from sampling region 3. As to subset: tumor region T3, left-lateral pole. The receptor set was obtained from a woman aged 55-70 years with primary liver carcinoma and hepatitis B virus infection.

This clonotype was counted at least ten times. The chain joins TRBV5-4 to TRBJ2-3, with 9 bases aligning to TRBD1. J gave up 5 bases and V 5 bases, and 9 bases lay outside the gene matches. The CDR3 length is 15 residues. The germline CDR1 and CDR2 sequences are SGHNT and YYREEE (reference sequence). The CDR3, as DNA: TGTGCCAGCAGTCTGGGACAGGGCCCCCAAGATACGCAGTATTTT. Its translation: CASSLGQGPQDTQYF. Drawing the rest from reference TRBV5-4 and TRBJ2-3, the complete variable domain is ETGVTQSPTHLIKTRGQQVTLRCSSQSGHNTVSWYQQALGQGPQFIFQYYREEENGRGNFPPRFSGLQFPNYSSELNVNALELDDSALYLCASSLGQGPQDTQYFGPGTRLTVL.

This clonotype was picked up one time. A much larger clone lies a single base off, so this may be a read error. This is likely a read error, given that the CDR3 carries no conserved phenylalanine or tryptophan at its end. The rearrangement joins TRBV28 to TRBJ1-1; D is possibly TRBD1 (5 bases). Deletions cut 2 bases from V and 8 bases from J, with 12 bases between. The CDR3 has 13 amino acids. Looked up from germline, CDR1 is MDHEN and CDR2 is SYDVKM. DNA for the CDR3: TGTGCCAGCAGTTTAAAGTTCCAGGGAGAAGCTTTCCTT. It translates to CASSLKFQGEAFL.

This clonotype has at least ten counts. The rearrangement joins TRBV5-5 to TRBJ2-1, with 10 bases matching TRBD2. The V segment lost 2 bases and the J segment 1 base; nucleotides outside the gene matches: 21. Germline V gene data show CDR1 as SGHKS and CDR2 as YYEKEE (reference sequence). The CDR3 runs to 22 residues. The CDR3 DNA reads TGTGCCAGCAGCTTTACAAGCGGGAGGGCCCTGGTTGCCGATGGGTCCTACAATGAGCAGTTCTTC. Protein product: CASSFTSGRALVADGSYNEQFF.

V gene TRBV12-3 or TRBV12-4 combines with J gene TRBJ1-2; 7 bases align to TRBD1. J gave up 11 bases and V 4 bases, and 13 bases lay outside the gene matches. This CDR3 comprises 14 residues. CDR3 nucleotide sequence: TGTGCCAGCAGTTCGCTGACAGGGTTCCTTGATTACACCTTC. Translating it yields CASSSLTGFLDYTF.

The J gene is TRBJ2-2, the V gene TRBV2, with D unclear. Trimming pared 2 bases from V and 5 bases from J, leaving 3 bases between. CDR3 length equals 12 residues. Germline-derived CDR1 and CDR2 are SNHLY and FYNNEI. This chain's CDR3 is CASSEQTGELFF. As DNA, the CDR3 is TGTGCCAGCAGTGAACAGACCGGGGAGCTGTTTTTT.

This clonotype was observed a handful of times. Being one base from a much bigger clone, this may be a read error. The genes are TRBV12-3 or TRBV12-4 and TRBJ1-1, with D perhaps TRBD1 (5 bases). CDR3 length equals 12 residues. Trimming pared 6 bases from V and 6 bases from J, leaving 11 bases between. CDR3 DNA sequence: TGTGCCAGCAGAATCGGACATGCTGAAGCTTTCTTT. Protein: CASRIGHAEAFF.

The CDR3 nucleotides are TGTGCCAGCAGATTTAGCGAGAGGACGTTCGGAGATACGCAGTATTTT. Its protein product is CASRFSERTFGDTQYF. The V gene is TRBV7-8, the J gene TRBJ2-3, with a weak D call TRBD2 (5 bases). The CDR3 consists of 16 residues. CDR1 is SGHVS and CDR2 is FQNEAQ in the germline V gene. V shed 6 bases and J shed 5 bases, with 21 bases lying between them.

With regard to this clonotype: Since a much larger clone is just one base distant, this may be a read error. This rearrangement joins TRBV4-1 to TRBJ1-3; no reliable D call. CDR1 is MGHRA, CDR2 YSYEKL, per germline. Trimming removed 1 base from V and 1 base from J, with 20 bases in between. This CDR3 has 19 residues. The CDR3 bases are TGCGCCAGCAGCCAAGCGGCCGGGAGCACACGAGGATCTGGAAACACCATATATTTT. It translates to CASSQAAGSTRGSGNTIYF.

A note on this clonotype: The junction differs from germline at one of its ends, possibly a read error. The V gene is TRBV11-2, the J gene TRBJ2-3; D unresolved. Germline CDR1 reads SGHAT; CDR2 reads FQNNGV. There are 18 residues in the CDR3. CDR3 sequence: CASSLDPAEGPLTDMQYF. DNA for the CDR3: TGTGCCAGCAGCTTAGATCCTGCGGAAGGGCCCCTCACAGATATGCAGTATTTT.

On this clonotype: The CDR3 ends on some other residue instead of the conserved phenylalanine or tryptophan, so this is likely a read error. The V call is TRBV6-6, the J call TRBJ2-7, with D unclear. V shed 8 bases and J shed 0 bases, with 8 bases lying between them. Germline CDR1 and CDR2: MNHNY and SVGAGI (reference sequence). This CDR3 is 12 amino acids long. This CDR3 is CASGSVSYEQYL. The CDR3 coding sequence is TGTGCCAGCGGTTCAGTCTCCTACGAGCAGTACTTA.

Concerning this clonotype: This is likely a read error, given that the CDR3 carries no conserved phenylalanine or tryptophan at its end. V and J are TRBV11-3 and TRBJ1-1; unclear D gene. Trimming cost V 6 bases and J 0 bases, with 11 bases left between them. Germline-derived CDR1 and CDR2 are SGHNT and YENEEA. The CDR3 has 14 residues. The DNA for the CDR3 is TGTGCCAGCAGTCAGGACGACTTGAACACTGAAGCTTTCATT. It translates to CASSQDDLNTEAFI.

This clonotype was seen only a few times. This chain uses TRBV12-3 or TRBV12-4 with TRBJ2-4, with 8 bases identical to TRBD2. V shed 7 bases and J 3 bases; nucleotides not matched to a gene: 8. The CDR3 sequence is 15 residues long. The CDR3 protein is CASTPSGGGKNIQYF. The DNA for the CDR3 is TGTGCCAGCACCCCCTCCGGGGGGGGCAAAAACATTCAGTACTTC.

For this clonotype: Since a much larger clone is just one base distant, this may be a read error. The chain has TRBV7-9 and TRBJ1-1; the D is unclear. Trimming took off 2 bases at V and 0 bases at J, with 7 bases between the two ends. Germline V gene lookup returns CDR1 SEHNR and CDR2 FQNEAQ (reference sequence). This CDR3 has 14 amino acids. The CDR3: CASSLSHLNTEAFF. As DNA, the CDR3 is TGTGCCAGCAGCTTATCTCATTTGAACACTGAAGCTTTCTTT.

The rearrangement links TRBV10-2 to TRBJ1-1; D not resolved. From germline, CDR1 is WSHSY and CDR2 SAAADI. Trimming cost V 6 bases and J 6 bases, with 17 bases left between them. This CDR3 comprises 14 residues. CDR3 in amino acids: CASSAEVFASEAFF. In nucleotides, the CDR3 is TGCGCCAGCAGCGCAGAAGTATTTGCCTCTGAAGCTTTCTTT.

On this clonotype: One end of the junction does not line up with germline, which may come from a read error. The genes are TRBV29-1 and TRBJ1-5; D remains ambiguous. Germline V gene data show CDR1 as SQVTM and CDR2 as ANQGSEA. The CDR3 is 13 residues long. CDR3 residues: CIVQGYGNQPQHF. CDR3 sequence (DNA): TGCATCGTTCAAGGGTACGGTAATCAGCCCCAGCACTTT.

To note about this clonotype: A read error may account for a junction end that differs from germline. J is TRBJ2-1 and V is TRBV29-1, with 8 nucleotides matching TRBD2. CDR3 length: 12 amino acids. Germline-derived CDR1 and CDR2 are SQVTM and ANQGSEA. The CDR3 loop is CNVRAGGNERFF. The CDR3 DNA is TGCAACGTTAGGGCGGGAGGCAATGAGCGGTTCTTC.

A remark on this clonotype: The junction departs from germline at one end; a sequencing error may be responsible. V gene TRBV5-1 combines with J gene TRBJ1-1; no clear D gene. Germline V lookup: CDR1 SGHRS, CDR2 YFSETQ. The CDR3 runs 15 residues. The CDR3 protein is CTSSPYSDLGTEAFF. The CDR3 bases are TGCACCAGCAGCCCCTACTCGGATTTGGGCACTGAAGCTTTCTTT.

In regard to this clonotype: At one end, the junction sequence differs from germline, possibly due to a read error. V is TRBV12-3 or TRBV12-4 and J is TRBJ2-2, with 9 nucleotides matching TRBD1. This CDR3 spans 15 amino acids. CDR3: CASSRDRVSTGELSF. Written as DNA, the CDR3 is TGTGCCAGCAGCCGGGACAGGGTTAGCACCGGGGAGCTGTCTTTT.

Comment on this clonotype: Since the CDR3 does not end with the conserved phenylalanine or tryptophan, this likely comes from a read error. V and J are TRBV29-1 and TRBJ2-5; perhaps D is TRBD1 or TRBD2 (5 bases each). CDR3 length: 12 residues. Per germline, CDR1 SQVTM and CDR2 ANQGSEA. The CDR3 nucleotides read TGCAGCCTTGATAGAGGGGAAGAGACCCAGTACCTC. This encodes CSLDRGEETQYL.

A note on this clonotype: One base away lies a much larger clone, so this may be a sequencing read error. The rearrangement joins TRBV5-6 to TRBJ1-1; D unclear. The germline V gene has CDR1 SGHDT and CDR2 YYEEEE. CDR3 length: 13 residues. The V and J ends lost 4 bases and 4 bases respectively, with 11 bases between them. The CDR3 sequence: CASSQVGPTEAFF. CDR3 nucleotide sequence: TGTGCCAGCAGCCAAGTGGGCCCCACTGAAGCTTTCTTT. Variable domain in full (rest from reference TRBV5-6 and TRBJ1-1): DAGVTQSPTHLIKTRGQQVTLRCSPKSGHDTVSWYQQALGQGPQFIFQYYEEEERQRGNFPDRFSGHQFPNYSSELNVNALLLGDSALYLCASSQVGPTEAFFGQGTRLTVV.

Only a few counts were recorded for this clonotype. The chain links TRBV6-5 to TRBJ2-2; 10 bases fit TRBD2. Trimming at V came to 11 bases and at J to 1 base, leaving 4 bases not matched to a gene. This CDR3 comprises 14 residues. Looked up from germline, CDR1 is MNHEY and CDR2 is SVGAGI. The CDR3 sequence is CAGRLAGNTGELFF. The CDR3 region has the DNA TGTGCCGGGAGACTAGCGGGGAACACCGGGGAGCTGTTTTTT.

The chain is built from TRBV11-2 and TRBJ2-3; D is unresolved. This CDR3 spans 12 amino acids. The germline V gene has CDR1 SGHAT and CDR2 FQNNGV. Between the trimmed V and J ends, which lost 5 bases and 8 bases, there was a span of 11 bases. Written as DNA, the CDR3 is TGTGCCAGCAGCACCCTCGAAGGTACGCAGTATTTT. Protein sequence: CASSTLEGTQYF.

This clonotype was seen a few times. A clone one base away is much larger, so this may be a read error. V and J are TRBV7-9 and TRBJ2-5; 7 nucleotides agree with TRBD2. CDR1 SEHNR and CDR2 FQNEAQ come from the germline V gene (reference sequence). The CDR3 is made up of 18 amino acids. CDR3 nucleotide sequence: TGTGCCAGCAGCTTAAGCGGGAACCCCAGAATACTTAGAGAGACCCACTACTTC. It encodes CASSLSGNPRILRETHYF.

Note on this clonotype: One end of the junction fails to match germline, which may point to a read error. The chain recombines TRBV11-2 with TRBJ2-3; the D gene is possibly TRBD2 (5 bases). Germline CDR1 reads SGHAT; CDR2 reads FQNNGV. The CDR3 totals 17 residues. This chain's CDR3 is CAISLATGRRSTDTQYF. CDR3 nucleotides: TGTGCCATCAGCTTAGCAACGGGGAGAAGGAGTACAGATACGCAGTATTTT.

As regards this clonotype: The CDR3 carries no conserved terminal phenylalanine or tryptophan, so it likely arises from a read error. The DNA is omitted, as the CDR3 cannot be located on it reliably, and the CDR3 follows TCRdb's listing. CDR3 protein: CASSLGTFVFSYNERFV. This chain links TRBV28 with TRBJ2-1; the table gives TRBD2 as D, unverified against the DNA. Germline CDR1 is MDHEN and CDR2 is SYDVKM. From its first to its last residue, the CDR3 has 17 amino acids.

On this clonotype itself: Without the conserved terminal phenylalanine or tryptophan, this CDR3 likely stems from a read error. J is TRBJ1-1 and V is TRBV11-2; D not resolved. CDR1 and CDR2 from the germline V gene are SGHAT and FQNNGV. This CDR3 is built from 13 residues. For the CDR3, the DNA is TGTGCCAGCAGCTTAGAAGGGAACACTGACGCTTTCCTT. Protein product: CASSLEGNTDAFL.

Turning to this clonotype: This likely comes from a read error, as the CDR3 has no conserved phenylalanine or tryptophan at its end. The chain uses TRBV7-9 and TRBJ2-1, with TRBD1 matching 9 bases. The CDR3 is 19 residues long. V dropped 1 base and J dropped 6; count of bases not matched to a gene: 16. The germline CDR1 and CDR2 sequences are SEHNR and FQNEAQ (reference sequence). In DNA form, the CDR3 reads TGTGCCAGCAGCTTAGGTCTTTTAGTCCGGGACAGGGTCGTCAATGAGCAGTTCTTA. This encodes CASSLGLLVRDRVVNEQFL.

This clonotype was seen at least ten times. The V gene is TRBV6-4, the J gene TRBJ2-7; tentatively, D is TRBD2 (6 bases). CDR3 size: 15 residues. V dropped 2 bases and J dropped 4 bases, with 15 bases sitting between them. The germline gives CDR1 MRHNA, CDR2 SNTAGT. The CDR3 sequence is CASSDPSGGDYEQYF. The CDR3 DNA is TGTGCCAGCAGTGACCCCTCTGGAGGGGATTACGAGCAGTACTTC.